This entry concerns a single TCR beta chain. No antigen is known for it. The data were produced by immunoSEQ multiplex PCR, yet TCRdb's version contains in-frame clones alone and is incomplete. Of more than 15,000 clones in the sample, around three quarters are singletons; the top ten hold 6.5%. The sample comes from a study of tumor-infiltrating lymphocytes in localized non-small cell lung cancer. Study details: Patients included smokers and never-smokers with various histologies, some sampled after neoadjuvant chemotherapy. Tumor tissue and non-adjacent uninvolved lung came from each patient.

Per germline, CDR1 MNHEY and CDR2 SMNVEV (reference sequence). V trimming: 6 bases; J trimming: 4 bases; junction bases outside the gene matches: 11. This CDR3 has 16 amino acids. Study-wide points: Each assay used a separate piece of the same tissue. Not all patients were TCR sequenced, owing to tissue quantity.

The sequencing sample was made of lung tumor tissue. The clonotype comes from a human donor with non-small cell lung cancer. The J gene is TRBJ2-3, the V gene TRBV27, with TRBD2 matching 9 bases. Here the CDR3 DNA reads TGTGCCAGCAGCCCCGGGACTAGCTGGATCGCAGATACGCAGTATTTT. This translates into CASSPGTSWIADTQYF.